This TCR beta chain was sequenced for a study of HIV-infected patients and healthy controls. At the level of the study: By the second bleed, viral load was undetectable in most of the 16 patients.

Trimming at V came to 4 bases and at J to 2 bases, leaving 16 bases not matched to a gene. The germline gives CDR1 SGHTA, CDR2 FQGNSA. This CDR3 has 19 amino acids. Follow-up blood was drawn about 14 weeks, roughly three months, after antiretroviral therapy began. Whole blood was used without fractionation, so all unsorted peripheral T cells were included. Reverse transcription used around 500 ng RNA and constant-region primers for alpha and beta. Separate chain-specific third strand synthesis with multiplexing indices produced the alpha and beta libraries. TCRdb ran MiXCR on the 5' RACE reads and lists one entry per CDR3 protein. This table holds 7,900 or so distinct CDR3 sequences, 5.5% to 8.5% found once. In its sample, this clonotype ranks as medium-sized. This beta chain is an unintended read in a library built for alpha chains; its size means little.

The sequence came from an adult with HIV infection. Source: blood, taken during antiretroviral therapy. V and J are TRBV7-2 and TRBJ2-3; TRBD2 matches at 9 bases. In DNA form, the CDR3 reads TGTGCCAGCAGCTCTACCTTAGCGGGAGTCCTCTCGGCCACAGATACGCAGTATTTT. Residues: CASSSTLAGVLSATDTQYF.